This T cell receptor (beta chain) was documented in a study of T cells in Graves' hyperthyroidism and ophthalmopathy. Regarding the study as a whole: The majority of expanded thyroid clonotypes above 0.001 also appeared in blood.

RNA transcripts provided the source from which TCR beta CDR3 regions were amplified. In the first-round RT-PCR of the TCR CDR3, the HTBI primer set was used. MiXCR, applied by TCRdb to the multiplex PCR reads, yields one record per CDR3 protein. The sample yields 250,000 to 350,000 distinct CDR3 sequences, about 15% seen once. The PBMCs were sourced from fresh peripheral blood (about 9.6 ml). This clonotype turned up a few times. What it binds is unknown. CDR1 is KGHDR, CDR2 SFDVKD, per germline. The V and J ends lost 2 bases and 8 bases respectively, with 15 bases between them. The CDR3 is 15 residues long.

Sequenced input: blood. The chain joins TRBV24-1 to TRBJ2-1, with D possibly being TRBD1 (6 bases). This clonotype was sampled from a man in his thirties or forties with Graves' hyperthyroidism. The CDR3 nucleotides read TGTGCCACCAGTGATTGGCCCGGGACAATGGATGAGCAGTTCTTC. Protein sequence: CATSDWPGTMDEQFF.